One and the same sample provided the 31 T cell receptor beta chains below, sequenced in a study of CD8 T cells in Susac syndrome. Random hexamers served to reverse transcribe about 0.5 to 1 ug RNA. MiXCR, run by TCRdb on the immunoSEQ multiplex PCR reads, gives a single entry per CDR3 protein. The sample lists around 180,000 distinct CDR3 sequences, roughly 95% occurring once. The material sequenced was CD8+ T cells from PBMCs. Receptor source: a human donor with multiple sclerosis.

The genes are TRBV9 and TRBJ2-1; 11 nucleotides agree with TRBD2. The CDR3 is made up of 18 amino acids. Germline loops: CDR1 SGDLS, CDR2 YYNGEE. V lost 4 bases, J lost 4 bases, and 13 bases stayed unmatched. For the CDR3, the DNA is TGTGCCAGCAGCCCCCCCCTGGGTGGGACTAGCGGTTACAATGAGCAGTTCTTC. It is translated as CASSPPLGGTSGYNEQFF.

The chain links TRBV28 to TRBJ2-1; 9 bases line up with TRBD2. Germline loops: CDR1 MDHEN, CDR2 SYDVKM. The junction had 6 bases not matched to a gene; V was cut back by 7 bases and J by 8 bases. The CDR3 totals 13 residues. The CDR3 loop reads CASNTGTSHEQFF. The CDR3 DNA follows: TGTGCCAGCAACACCGGGACTAGCCATGAGCAGTTCTTC.

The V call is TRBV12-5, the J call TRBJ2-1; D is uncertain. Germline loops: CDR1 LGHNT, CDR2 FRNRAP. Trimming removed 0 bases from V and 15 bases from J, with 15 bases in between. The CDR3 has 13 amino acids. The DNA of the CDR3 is TGTGCTAGTGGTTTGGTACCGGTCCAGTTGCCGTTCTTC. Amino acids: CASGLVPVQLPFF.

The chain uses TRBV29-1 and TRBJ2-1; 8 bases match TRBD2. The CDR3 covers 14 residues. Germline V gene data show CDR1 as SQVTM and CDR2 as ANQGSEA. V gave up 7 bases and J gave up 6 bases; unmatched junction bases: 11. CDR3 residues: CSGEGAGGANEQFF. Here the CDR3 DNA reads TGCAGCGGGGAGGGTGCGGGAGGTGCCAATGAGCAGTTCTTC.

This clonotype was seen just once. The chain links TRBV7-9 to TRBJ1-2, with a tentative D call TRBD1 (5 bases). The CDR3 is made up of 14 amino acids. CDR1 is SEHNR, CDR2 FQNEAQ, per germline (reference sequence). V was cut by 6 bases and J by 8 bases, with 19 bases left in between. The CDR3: CASRLPSGEGGYTF. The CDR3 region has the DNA TGTGCCAGCAGACTACCCTCGGGGGAAGGGGGCTACACCTTC. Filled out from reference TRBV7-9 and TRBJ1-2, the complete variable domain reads DTGVSQNPRHKITKRGQNVTFRCDPISEHNRLYWYRQTLGQGPEFLTYFQNEAQLEKSRLLSDRFSAERPKGSFSTLEIQRTEQGDSAMYLCASRLPSGEGGYTFGSGTRLTVV.

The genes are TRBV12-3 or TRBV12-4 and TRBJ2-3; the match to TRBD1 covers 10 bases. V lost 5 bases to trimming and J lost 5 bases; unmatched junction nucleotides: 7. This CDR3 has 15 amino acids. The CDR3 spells CASSAWDRGVDTQYF. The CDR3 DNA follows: TGTGCCAGCAGTGCCTGGGACAGGGGAGTAGATACGCAGTATTTT.

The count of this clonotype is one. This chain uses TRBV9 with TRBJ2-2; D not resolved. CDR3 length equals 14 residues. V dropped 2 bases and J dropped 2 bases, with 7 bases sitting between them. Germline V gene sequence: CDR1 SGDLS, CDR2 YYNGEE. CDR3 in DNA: TGTGCCAGCAGCGTCGGCAGAAACACCGGGGAGCTGTTTTTT. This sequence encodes CASSVGRNTGELFF.

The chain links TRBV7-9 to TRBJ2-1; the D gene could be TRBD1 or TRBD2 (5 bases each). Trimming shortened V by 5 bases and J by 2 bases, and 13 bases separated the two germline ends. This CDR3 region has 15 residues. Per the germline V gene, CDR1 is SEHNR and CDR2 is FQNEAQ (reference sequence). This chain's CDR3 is CASSPGTPTYNEQFF. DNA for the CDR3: TGTGCCAGCAGCCCCGGGACGCCGACCTACAATGAGCAGTTCTTC. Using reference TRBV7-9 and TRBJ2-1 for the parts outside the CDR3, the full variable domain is DTGVSQNPRHKITKRGQNVTFRCDPISEHNRLYWYRQTLGQGPEFLTYFQNEAQLEKSRLLSDRFSAERPKGSFSTLEIQRTEQGDSAMYLCASSPGTPTYNEQFFGPGTRLTVL.

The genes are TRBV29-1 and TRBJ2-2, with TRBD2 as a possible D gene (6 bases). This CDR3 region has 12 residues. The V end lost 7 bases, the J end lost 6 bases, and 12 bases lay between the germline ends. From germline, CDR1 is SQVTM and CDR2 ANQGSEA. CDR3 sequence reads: CSAGTGAGELFF. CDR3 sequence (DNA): TGCAGCGCAGGGACTGGGGCCGGGGAGCTGTTTTTT.

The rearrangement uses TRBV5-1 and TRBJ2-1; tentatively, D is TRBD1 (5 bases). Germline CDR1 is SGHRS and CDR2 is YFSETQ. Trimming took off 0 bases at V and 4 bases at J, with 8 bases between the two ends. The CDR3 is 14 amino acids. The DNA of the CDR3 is TGCGCCAGCAGCTTGGAGACAGCTTACAATGAGCAGTTCTTC. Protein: CASSLETAYNEQFF.

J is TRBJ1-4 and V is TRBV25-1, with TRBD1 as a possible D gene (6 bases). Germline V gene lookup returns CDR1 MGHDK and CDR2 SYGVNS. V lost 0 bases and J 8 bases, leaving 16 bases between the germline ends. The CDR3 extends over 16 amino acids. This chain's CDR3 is CASSEYTDRIGEKLFF. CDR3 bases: TGTGCCAGCAGTGAATATACTGACAGGATAGGGGAAAAACTGTTTTTT.

CDR3 amino acids: CSARARPDSYEQYF. The CDR3 DNA sequence: TGCAGTGCTAGGGCTAGGCCGGACAGCTACGAGCAGTACTTC. The rearrangement joins TRBV20-1 to TRBJ2-7, with D maybe TRBD1 (6 bases). The CDR3 totals 14 residues. In germline, CDR1 is DFQATT, CDR2 SNEGSKA (reference sequence). Trimming cost V 3 bases and J 3 bases, with 15 bases left between them.

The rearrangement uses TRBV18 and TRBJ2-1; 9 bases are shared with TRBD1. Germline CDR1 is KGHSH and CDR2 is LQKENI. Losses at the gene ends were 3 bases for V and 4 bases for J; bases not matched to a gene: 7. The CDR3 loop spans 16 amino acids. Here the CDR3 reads CASSPDRDREYNEQFF. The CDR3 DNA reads TGTGCCAGCTCACCTGACCGGGACAGGGAATACAATGAGCAGTTCTTC.

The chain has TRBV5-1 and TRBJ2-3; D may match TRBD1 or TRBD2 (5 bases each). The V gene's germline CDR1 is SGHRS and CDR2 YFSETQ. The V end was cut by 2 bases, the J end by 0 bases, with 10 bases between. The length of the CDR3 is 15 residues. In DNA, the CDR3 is TGCGCCAGCAGCTTTATGAGGGGTAGCACAGATACGCAGTATTTT. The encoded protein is CASSFMRGSTDTQYF.

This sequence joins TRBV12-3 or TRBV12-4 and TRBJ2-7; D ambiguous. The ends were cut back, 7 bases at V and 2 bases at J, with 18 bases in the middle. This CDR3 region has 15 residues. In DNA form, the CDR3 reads TGTGCCAGCACTCTACGGCTGCAGGACCCCTACGAGCAGTACTTC. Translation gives CASTLRLQDPYEQYF.

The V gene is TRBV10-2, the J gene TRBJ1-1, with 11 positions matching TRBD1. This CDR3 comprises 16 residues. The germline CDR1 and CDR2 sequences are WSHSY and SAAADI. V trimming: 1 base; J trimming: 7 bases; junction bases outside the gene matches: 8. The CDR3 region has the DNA TGCGCCAGCAGTGAGTACGGACAGGGGGCGATCCTTGAAGCTTTCTTT. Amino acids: CASSEYGQGAILEAFF.

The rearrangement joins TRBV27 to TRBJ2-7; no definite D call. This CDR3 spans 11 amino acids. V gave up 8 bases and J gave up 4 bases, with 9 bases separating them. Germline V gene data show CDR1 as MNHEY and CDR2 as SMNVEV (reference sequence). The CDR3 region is CASADRYEQYF. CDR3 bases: TGTGCCAGCGCTGACCGATACGAGCAGTACTTC.

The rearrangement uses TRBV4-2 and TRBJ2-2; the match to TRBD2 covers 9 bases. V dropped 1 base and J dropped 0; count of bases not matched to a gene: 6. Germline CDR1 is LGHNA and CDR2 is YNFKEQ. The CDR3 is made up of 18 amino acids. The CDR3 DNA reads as TGTGCCAGCAGCCAAGTCGCCCTAGCGGGACCGAACACCGGGGAGCTGTTTTTT. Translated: CASSQVALAGPNTGELFF.

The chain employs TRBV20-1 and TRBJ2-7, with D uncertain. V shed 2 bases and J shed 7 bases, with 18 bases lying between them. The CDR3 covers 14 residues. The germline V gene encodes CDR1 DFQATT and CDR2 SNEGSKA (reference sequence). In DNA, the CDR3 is TGCAGTGCTAGAATGGTCACTGCCCCTCTGGAGCAGTACTTC. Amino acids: CSARMVTAPLEQYF.

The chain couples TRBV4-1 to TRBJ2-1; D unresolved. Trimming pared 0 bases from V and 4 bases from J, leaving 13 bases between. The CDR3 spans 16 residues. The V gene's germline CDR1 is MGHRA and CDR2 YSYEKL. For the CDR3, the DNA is TGCGCCAGCAGCCAAGACTCCACGGTGTTTTACAATGAGCAGTTCTTC. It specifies CASSQDSTVFYNEQFF.

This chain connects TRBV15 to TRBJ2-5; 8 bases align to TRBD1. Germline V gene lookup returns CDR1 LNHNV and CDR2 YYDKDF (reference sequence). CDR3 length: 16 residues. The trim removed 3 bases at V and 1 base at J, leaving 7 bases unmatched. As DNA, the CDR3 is TGTGCCACCAGCAGCTCGCAGGGGGCCTTCCAAGAGACCCAGTACTTC. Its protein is CATSSSQGAFQETQYF.

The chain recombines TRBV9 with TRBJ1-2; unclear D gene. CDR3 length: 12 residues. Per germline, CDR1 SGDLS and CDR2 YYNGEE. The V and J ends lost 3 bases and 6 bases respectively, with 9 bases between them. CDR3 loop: CASSGRGDGYTF. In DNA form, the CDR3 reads TGTGCCAGCAGCGGCCGCGGAGATGGCTACACCTTC.

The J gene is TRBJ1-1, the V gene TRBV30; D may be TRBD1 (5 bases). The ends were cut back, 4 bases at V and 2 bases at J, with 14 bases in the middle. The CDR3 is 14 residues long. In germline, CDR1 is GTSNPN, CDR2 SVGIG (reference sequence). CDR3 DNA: TGTGCCTGGAATGACCAAGGGGCCAACACTGAAGCTTTCTTT. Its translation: CAWNDQGANTEAFF.

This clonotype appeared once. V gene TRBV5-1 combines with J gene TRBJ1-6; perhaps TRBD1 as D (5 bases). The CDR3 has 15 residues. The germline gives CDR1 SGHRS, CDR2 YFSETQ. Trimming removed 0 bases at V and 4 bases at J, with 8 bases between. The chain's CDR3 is CASSLVTGYNSPLHF. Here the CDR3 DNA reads TGCGCCAGCAGCTTGGTCACAGGATATAATTCACCCCTCCACTTT.

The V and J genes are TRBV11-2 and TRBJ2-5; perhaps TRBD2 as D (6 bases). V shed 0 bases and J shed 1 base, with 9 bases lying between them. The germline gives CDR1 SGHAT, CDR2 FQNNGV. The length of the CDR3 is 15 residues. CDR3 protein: CASSLDTGLQETQYF. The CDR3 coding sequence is TGTGCCAGCAGCTTAGACACGGGACTCCAAGAGACCCAGTACTTC.

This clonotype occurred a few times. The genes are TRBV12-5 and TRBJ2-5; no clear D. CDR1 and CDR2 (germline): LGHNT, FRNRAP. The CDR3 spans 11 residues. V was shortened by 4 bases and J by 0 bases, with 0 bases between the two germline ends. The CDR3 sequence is CASGYQETQYF. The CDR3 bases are TGTGCTAGTGGTTACCAAGAGACCCAGTACTTC.

The CDR3 DNA reads TGCAGTGCTAAGTTCGCTGGGGCCAACGTCCTGACTTTC. Its translation is CSAKFAGANVLTF. This rearrangement joins TRBV20-1 to TRBJ2-6; D gene unclear. This CDR3 has 13 amino acids. Trimming left V 4 bases short and J 2 bases short, with 6 bases between. Germline loops: CDR1 DFQATT, CDR2 SNEGSKA (reference sequence).

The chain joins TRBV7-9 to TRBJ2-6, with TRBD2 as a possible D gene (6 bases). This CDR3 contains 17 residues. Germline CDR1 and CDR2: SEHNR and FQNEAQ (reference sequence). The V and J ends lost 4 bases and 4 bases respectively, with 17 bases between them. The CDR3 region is CASSSSGGGTGANVLTF. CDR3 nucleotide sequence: TGTGCCAGCAGCTCCTCTGGCGGAGGGACCGGGGCCAACGTCCTGACTTTC.

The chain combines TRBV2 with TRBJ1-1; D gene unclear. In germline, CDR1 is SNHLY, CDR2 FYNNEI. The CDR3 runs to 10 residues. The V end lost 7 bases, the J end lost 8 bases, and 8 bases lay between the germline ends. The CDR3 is CASKWIEAFF. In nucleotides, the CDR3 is TGTGCCAGCAAGTGGATAGAAGCTTTCTTT.

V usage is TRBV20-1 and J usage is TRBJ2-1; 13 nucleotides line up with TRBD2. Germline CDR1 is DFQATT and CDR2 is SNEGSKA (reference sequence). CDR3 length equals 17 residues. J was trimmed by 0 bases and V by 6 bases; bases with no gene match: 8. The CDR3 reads CSASGTSGISSYNEQFF. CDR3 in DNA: TGCAGTGCCTCTGGGACTAGCGGGATTAGCTCCTACAATGAGCAGTTCTTC.

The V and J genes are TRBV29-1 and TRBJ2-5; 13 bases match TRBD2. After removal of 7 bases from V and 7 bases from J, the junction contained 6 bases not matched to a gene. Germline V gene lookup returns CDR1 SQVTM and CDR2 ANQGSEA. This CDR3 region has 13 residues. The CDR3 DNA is TGCAGCGCAGTAACTAGCGGGGGGGCGACCCAGTACTTC. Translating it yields CSAVTSGGATQYF. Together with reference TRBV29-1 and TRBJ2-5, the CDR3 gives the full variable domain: SAVISQKPSRDICQRGTSLTIQCQVDSQVTMMFWYRQQPGQSLTLIATANQGSEATYESGFVIDKFPISRPNLTFSTLTVSNMSPEDSSIYLCSAVTSGGATQYFGPGTRLLVL.